This is a list of T cell receptor beta chains from one sample in a study of shared clonotypes between healthy human individuals. The assay was immunoSEQ multiplex PCR, and TCRdb's table has in-frame clones only and misses some. Of about 660,000 clones listed, approximately 79% are singletons. The specimen sequenced was memory CD4+ T cells sorted from blood. These receptors originate from a woman in her 30s in good health. CDR3s include the opening cysteine and the closing phenylalanine or tryptophan. The D gene is left open where the match is weak. Rows may omit the clone size; those that give it use once, few, many or a size class.

v_gene	abundance	d_gene	j_gene	CDR3aa	CDR3nt
TRBV4-1	-	TRBD2	TRBJ2-4	CASSQDGGAGAKNIQYF	TGCGCCAGCAGCCAGGACGGGGGGGCTGGGGCCAAAAACATTCAGTACTTC
TRBV5-1	-	-	TRBJ2-7	CASSRLESREQYF	TGCGCCAGCAGCAGACTAGAAAGTCGTGAGCAGTACTTC
TRBV15	-	TRBD1	TRBJ2-3	CATSRGQGEGQDTQYF	TGTGCCACCAGCAGAGGACAGGGGGAGGGACAGGATACGCAGTATTTT
TRBV29-1	-	-	TRBJ2-7	CSARGPMGHPPYEQYF	TGCAGCGCGAGGGGCCCGATGGGACACCCTCCGTACGAGCAGTACTTC
TRBV14	-	-	TRBJ1-2	CASSPFSWGLGDGYTF	TGTGCCAGCAGCCCATTCTCCTGGGGGCTTGGGGATGGCTACACCTTC
TRBV19	-	TRBD2	TRBJ2-2	CASLRLAGNTGELFF	TGTGCCAGCTTACGACTAGCGGGTAACACCGGGGAGCTGTTTTTT
TRBV19	few	-	TRBJ2-3	CASKKGLNRADTQYF	TGTGCCAGTAAGAAGGGCCTCAACAGGGCAGATACGCAGTATTTT
TRBV19	-	TRBD1	TRBJ2-1	CASSLRQGAYNEQFF	TGTGCCAGTAGTCTTAGACAGGGGGCGTACAATGAGCAGTTCTTC
TRBV5-1	-	TRBD2	TRBJ2-2	CASSLLAGIDTGELFF	TGCGCCAGCAGCTTACTAGCGGGAATAGACACCGGGGAGCTGTTTTTT
TRBV27	-	-	TRBJ2-2	CASRPLGRNGELFF	TGTGCCAGCAGGCCTCTGGGGCGGAACGGGGAGCTGTTTTTT
TRBV5-5	-	-	TRBJ2-7	CASSSLRGAYEQYF	TGTGCCAGCAGCTCATTACGGGGGGCTTACGAGCAGTACTTC
TRBV2	once	TRBD1	TRBJ2-1	CASRGTGGLQFF	TGTGCCAGCAGAGGGACAGGGGGCTTGCAGTTCTTC
TRBV30	-	TRBD2	TRBJ2-1	CAWLSRGRAAEQFF	TGTGCCTGGTTGAGCCGCGGGAGGGCCGCTGAGCAGTTCTTC
TRBV7-9	-	-	TRBJ2-2	CASGQNRELFF	TGTGCCAGCGGACAGAACCGGGAGCTGTTTTTT
TRBV5-5	-	-	TRBJ2-7	CASSSGMTLSWEQYF	TGTGCCAGCAGCTCCGGTATGACTCTGTCGTGGGAGCAGTACTTC
TRBV5-1	-	TRBD1	TRBJ2-5	CASSPTGGWEETQYF	TGCGCCAGCAGTCCTACAGGGGGCTGGGAGGAGACCCAGTACTTC
TRBV27	-	-	TRBJ2-7	CASSRDEKQYF	TGTGCCAGCAGTAGGGACGAAAAGCAGTACTTC
TRBV27	-	TRBD1	TRBJ2-7	CASALQGASYEQYF	TGTGCCAGCGCCTTACAGGGGGCCTCCTACGAGCAGTACTTC
TRBV28	-	TRBD2	TRBJ2-3	CASRFSGRVDTQYF	TGTGCCAGCAGATTTAGCGGGAGGGTAGATACGCAGTATTTT